Listed here is a single TCR beta chain. Its antigen is currently unknown. The assay ran at deep level. Every subset had its genomic DNA shared out evenly among several immunoSEQ plates. Profiling relied on immunoSEQ multiplex PCR, and the TCRdb table lists in-frame clones only, not all of them. The table includes over a million clones, around 95% detected once. The record originates from a study of shared clonotypes between healthy human individuals. V lost 7 bases to trimming and J lost 8 bases; unmatched junction nucleotides: 5. The germline CDR1 and CDR2 sequences are SNHLY and FYNNEI. The CDR3 spans 12 residues. The study's findings and limits: Sequencing depth was predicted to influence how clonotypes are shared among donors. Non-shared clonotypes had lower generation probabilities than clonotypes shared by all four sorted-subset donors.

The TCR was taken from a man in his thirties or forties in good health. What was sequenced was naive CD4+ T cells sorted from blood. The subset was: CD45RA+ positively selected. J is TRBJ2-7 and V is TRBV2, with 10 positions matching TRBD2. In nucleotides, the CDR3 is TGTGCCAGCATAAGCGGGAGGGCTCAGCAGTACTTC. Protein product: CASISGRAQQYF. The variable domain in full, completed from reference TRBV2 and TRBJ2-7, reads EPEVTQTPSHQVTQMGQEVILRCVPISNHLYFYWYRQILGQKVEFLVSFYNNEISEKSEIFDDQFSVERPDGSNFTLKIRSTKLEDSAMYFCASISGRAQQYFGPGTRLTVT.